Sequencing of this T cell receptor (beta chain) was carried out in a study of early T cells in non-severe SARS-CoV-2 infection. The wider study: The input, bulk RNA from unsorted whole blood, was sequenced, and chains were unpaired.

Study results and limitations: Private and CD4 specificities were missed by VDJdb matching, which favored anti-spike CD8 responses.

CDR1 is ENHRY, CDR2 SYGVKD, per germline. Trimming stripped 2 bases from V and 5 bases from J, with 13 bases between. The CDR3 sequence is 14 residues long. The library protocol tagged individual cDNA molecules with unique molecular identifiers. Each CDR3 protein is one row after TCRdb ran MiXCR on the 5' RACE reads. The table lists about 54,000 distinct CDR3 sequences, about 7.7% of them singletons. About this clonotype itself: What it binds is not known.

The receptor was derived from an adult who was a healthcare worker with PCR-confirmed SARS-CoV-2 infection or an uninfected control (not recorded which). The gene calls are TRBV10-3 and TRBJ2-7; D is uncertain. Sample: whole blood, taken at baseline. CDR3 residues: CAISEARGVNEQYF. CDR3 DNA: TGTGCCATCAGTGAGGCGAGAGGTGTCAACGAGCAGTACTTC.